These 13 T cell receptor beta chains came from one sample sequenced in a study of shared clonotypes between healthy human individuals. Naive CD8 cells lacked CD45RO and underwent positive selection for CCR7, leaving out terminally differentiated effector memory CD45RA+ cells. Using immunoSEQ multiplex PCR, the repertoire was profiled, and TCRdb retains in-frame clones only, with some absent. Found here are about 590,000 clones, 95% to 96% of them singletons; the top ten hold 0.11%. Source material: naive CD8+ T cells sorted from blood. The receptors were sampled from a woman in her twenties or thirties in good health.

This chain links TRBV10-3 with TRBJ1-1, with 7 bases matching TRBD1. Trimming at V came to 11 bases and at J to 3 bases, leaving 6 bases not matched to a gene. The CDR3 is made up of 12 amino acids. Germline CDR1 and CDR2: ENHRY and SYGVKD. The CDR3 region has the DNA TGTGCCTCACGGGACAGCGACACTGAAGCTTTCTTT. Translated: CASRDSDTEAFF.

J is TRBJ2-7 and V is TRBV7-9; D may match TRBD1 or TRBD2 (5 bases each). Germline CDR1 is SEHNR and CDR2 is FQNEAQ (reference sequence). There are 15 residues in the CDR3. V was trimmed by 5 bases and J by 0 bases, leaving 14 bases between them. CDR3 region: CASSASRDDSYEQYF. The CDR3 DNA sequence: TGTGCCAGCAGCGCATCCCGGGACGACTCCTACGAGCAGTACTTC.

The chain joins TRBV5-4 to TRBJ2-1; D is uncertain. Germline values: CDR1 SGHNT, CDR2 YYREEE (reference sequence). The CDR3 contains 14 residues. V was trimmed by 4 bases and J by 3 bases, leaving 11 bases between them. The CDR3 coding sequence is TGTGCCAGCAGCGATGGCTACAGCTACAATGAGCAGTTCTTC. This gives the protein CASSDGYSYNEQFF. Full variable domain (missing parts from reference TRBV5-4 and TRBJ2-1): ETGVTQSPTHLIKTRGQQVTLRCSSQSGHNTVSWYQQALGQGPQFIFQYYREEENGRGNFPPRFSGLQFPNYSSELNVNALELDDSALYLCASSDGYSYNEQFFGPGTRLTVL.

The chain links TRBV7-8 to TRBJ2-2; D is ambiguous. This CDR3 spans 13 amino acids. Germline V gives CDR1 SGHVS, CDR2 FQNEAQ. Trimming cost V 2 bases and J 8 bases, with 9 bases left between them. In nucleotides, the CDR3 is TGTGCCAGCAGCTTACTCTTCCCGGGGGAGCTGTTTTTT. It yields the protein CASSLLFPGELFF.

The V and J genes are TRBV28 and TRBJ2-3; no definite D call. This CDR3 is 15 amino acids long. Trimming stripped 7 bases from V and 4 bases from J, with 18 bases between. CDR1 and CDR2 (germline): MDHEN, SYDVKM. CDR3 region: CASMGRIGMPDTQYF. The CDR3 DNA follows: TGTGCCAGCATGGGTAGGATTGGCATGCCAGATACGCAGTATTTT.

The gene calls are TRBV5-1 and TRBJ2-1, with TRBD1 identical over 7 bases. From germline, CDR1 is SGHRS and CDR2 YFSETQ. The CDR3 contains 13 residues. Germline trimming cut 4 bases from V and 7 bases from J; bases unmatched to any gene: 5. The CDR3 loop is CASSLQGSNEQFF. CDR3 nucleotides: TGCGCCAGCAGCCTACAGGGGTCTAATGAGCAGTTCTTC.

The sample holds one count of this clone. The chain has TRBV5-4 and TRBJ1-2; D call uncertain. The V gene lost 0 bases and the J gene lost 8 bases, with 17 bases spanning the gap. The CDR3 has 15 amino acids. The germline CDR1 and CDR2 sequences are SGHNT and YYREEE (reference sequence). In DNA, the CDR3 is TGTGCCAGCAGCTTGGCCCCGGGGTGGGCTAGGGGCTACACCTTC. Its protein is CASSLAPGWARGYTF.

V and J are TRBV5-1 and TRBJ2-7; maybe TRBD2 (6 bases). Germline V gene lookup returns CDR1 SGHRS and CDR2 YFSETQ. Trimming stripped 4 bases from V and 1 base from J, with 24 bases between. The CDR3 has 18 residues. The CDR3 DNA sequence: TGCGCCAGCAGCACCCCCTTGGGTAGCGGTAATATTTCCTACGAGCAGTACTTC. It codes for CASSTPLGSGNISYEQYF.

The chain carries TRBV4-1 and TRBJ2-7; 15 bases align to TRBD2. The CDR3 runs to 16 residues. The V gene's germline CDR1 is MGHRA and CDR2 YSYEKL. The junction had 6 bases not matched to a gene; V was cut back by 5 bases and J by 4 bases. The CDR3 is CASSMGTSGRRYEQYF. The CDR3 DNA reads TGCGCCAGCAGCATGGGGACTAGCGGGAGGAGATACGAGCAGTACTTC.

This rearrangement joins TRBV29-1 to TRBJ2-2; D ambiguous. V lost 4 bases and J 3 bases, leaving 3 bases between the germline ends. Germline V gene lookup returns CDR1 SQVTM and CDR2 ANQGSEA. This CDR3 spans 11 amino acids. CDR3 in amino acids: CSVAYTGELFF. The CDR3 DNA reads as TGCAGCGTTGCCTACACCGGGGAGCTGTTTTTT.

V and J are TRBV11-1 and TRBJ2-7, with 10 bases lining up with TRBD2. CDR3 size: 15 residues. CDR1 is SGHAT and CDR2 is FQDESV in the germline V gene (reference sequence). The trim removed 1 base at V and 3 bases at J, leaving 3 bases unmatched. The CDR3, as DNA: TGTGCCAGCAGCTTAGGGACTAGCGGATTCTACGAGCAGTACTTC. It codes for CASSLGTSGFYEQYF.

The chain combines TRBV27 with TRBJ2-1, with 8 bases identical to TRBD2. Germline CDR1 MNHEY, CDR2 SMNVEV (reference sequence). The length of the CDR3 is 16 residues. The V gene end was trimmed by 0 bases and the J gene end by 2 bases; junction bases not matched to a gene: 3. CDR3 DNA sequence: TGTGCCAGCAGTTTATCAATAGCGGGACCCTACAATGAGCAGTTCTTC. This translates into CASSLSIAGPYNEQFF.

The V call is TRBV19, the J call TRBJ1-5, with D perhaps TRBD1 (5 bases). CDR1 and CDR2 from the germline V gene are LNHDA and SQIVND (reference sequence). This CDR3 has 15 residues. Trimming took 6 bases from V and 1 from J, leaving 13 bases between them. CDR3 DNA sequence: TGTGCCAGTAGCCAAGGGGACGGCAGCAATCAGCCCCAGCATTTT. Translation gives CASSQGDGSNQPQHF.